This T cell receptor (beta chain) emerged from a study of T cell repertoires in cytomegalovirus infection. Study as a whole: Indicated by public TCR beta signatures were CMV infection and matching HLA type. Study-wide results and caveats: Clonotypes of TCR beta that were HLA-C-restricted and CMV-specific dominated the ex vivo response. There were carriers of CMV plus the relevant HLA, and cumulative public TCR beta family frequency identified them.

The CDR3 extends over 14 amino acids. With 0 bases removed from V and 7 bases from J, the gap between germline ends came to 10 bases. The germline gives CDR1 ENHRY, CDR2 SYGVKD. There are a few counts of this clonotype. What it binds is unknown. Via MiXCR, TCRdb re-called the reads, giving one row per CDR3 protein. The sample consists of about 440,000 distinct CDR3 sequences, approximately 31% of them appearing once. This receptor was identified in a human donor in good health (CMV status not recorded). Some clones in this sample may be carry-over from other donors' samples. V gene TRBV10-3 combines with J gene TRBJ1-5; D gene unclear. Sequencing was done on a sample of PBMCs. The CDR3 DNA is TGTGCCATCAGTGAGTCCGGGGTGGGGCAGCCCCAGCATTTT. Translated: CAISESGVGQPQHF.